This T cell receptor (beta chain) was captured by sequencing in a study of OX40 agonist ivuxolimab in advanced cancers. This CDR3 has 20 residues. CDR1 is SQVTM, CDR2 ANQGSEA, per germline. V lost 1 base and J 2 bases, leaving 28 bases between the germline ends. Only in-frame clones appear in the TCRdb table, and some are missing; sequencing was by immunoSEQ multiplex PCR. The sample has 30,000 to 40,000 clones, more than 70% seen once. The clonotype was recovered from an adult with an advanced solid tumor such as melanoma, head and neck, liver or kidney cancer. This specimen was CD4+ or CD8+ T cells sorted from blood, taken in a trial of the OX40 agonist ivuxolimab. J is TRBJ2-3 and V is TRBV29-1; TRBD1 or TRBD2 may be the D gene (5 bases each). The chain's CDR3 is CSVEGGSSSGTGPLTDTQYF. CDR3 coding DNA: TGCAGCGTTGAAGGCGGGTCCTCCTCTGGAACAGGTCCCCTCACAGATACGCAGTATTTT.